This record concerns one TCR beta chain sequence. What it recognizes is unknown. CDR3 length: 17 amino acids. Trimming shortened V by 1 base and J by 2 bases, and 18 bases separated the two germline ends. The germline V gene encodes CDR1 MDHEN and CDR2 SYDVKM. Healthy Russian Caucasian donors spanned ages about 6 to 95 years. These data belong to a study of blood T cells in healthy people across ages. Findings and caveats of the study: Investigators treated diversity estimates from one million T cells as underestimates.

It was with a sample-barcoded 5' primer and a J-beta primer mix that a second PCR of about 6 to 12 cycles was run. All cDNA molecules were each tagged by a template-switch adaptor with 12 random nucleotides. The study obtained at least 2.5 million CDR3-containing paired-end reads from every sample. Each CDR3 protein gets one entry after TCRdb re-called the 5' RACE reads with MiXCR. The repertoire consists of about 780,000 distinct CDR3 sequences, with 35% to 60% occurring once and the leading ten covering about a sixth. The receptor was isolated from a man at least 80 years old in good health. The chain employs TRBV28 and TRBJ2-7; D is ambiguous. Sequencing input: blood. CDR3 region: CASSLSQGVKGTYEQYF. The CDR3 DNA sequence: TGTGCCAGCAGTTTATCCCAAGGTGTCAAGGGTACCTACGAGCAGTACTTC.